A selection of T cell receptor beta chains follows, all from one sample in a study of blood T cell repertoires in COVID-19. TCRdb's copy holds only in-frame clones and misses some; the assay was immunoSEQ multiplex PCR. This table has about 67,000 clones, roughly 87% appearing once. The sample was peripheral blood. These receptors originate from a woman older than 75 with acute or convalescent COVID-19. The CDR3 runs from the conserved cysteine through the conserved F or W. The order of the fields is clone size, D gene, CDR3 length, V gene, J gene, CDR3 protein, CDR3 DNA. D genes are given only for firm matches. Only part of the rows carry a size: once, few, many, or a class if the clone is expanded.

clone_size: once; d_call: TRBD2; cdr3_length: 15; v_call: TRBV7-3; j_call: TRBJ2-1; cdr3_aa: CASSLNSGSFDEQFF; cdr3_nt: TGTGCCAGCAGCTTAAACAGCGGGAGTTTCGATGAGCAGTTCTTC
clone_size: -; d_call: TRBD2; cdr3_length: 13; v_call: TRBV7-9; j_call: TRBJ2-7; cdr3_aa: CASSREGGYEQYF; cdr3_nt: TGTGCCAGCAGCCGGGAGGGGGGCTACGAGCAGTACTTC
clone_size: -; d_call: -; cdr3_length: 15; v_call: TRBV19; j_call: TRBJ1-3; cdr3_aa: CASSMRERSGNTIYF; cdr3_nt: TGTGCCAGTAGTATGAGGGAGCGCTCTGGAAACACCATATATTTT
clone_size: -; d_call: -; cdr3_length: 17; v_call: TRBV16; j_call: TRBJ2-7; cdr3_aa: CASSQSVVGTTTIKQYF; cdr3_nt: TGTGCCAGCAGCCAATCCGTCGTCGGGACAACCACAATCAAGCAGTACTTC
clone_size: -; d_call: TRBD1; cdr3_length: 17; v_call: TRBV9; j_call: TRBJ1-3; cdr3_aa: CASSSKGGQRSGNTIYF; cdr3_nt: TGTGCCAGCAGCTCCAAAGGGGGACAGAGGTCGGGAAACACCATATATTTT
clone_size: -; d_call: -; cdr3_length: 13; v_call: TRBV10-1; j_call: TRBJ1-2; cdr3_aa: CASSIERSYGYTF; cdr3_nt: TGCGCCAGCAGTATCGAGAGAAGCTATGGCTACACCTTC
clone_size: -; d_call: -; cdr3_length: 16; v_call: TRBV6-1; j_call: TRBJ2-3; cdr3_aa: CASSGLVGGPPDTQYF; cdr3_nt: TGTGCCAGCAGTGGTTTGGTGGGGGGGCCACCAGATACGCAGTATTTT
clone_size: -; d_call: TRBD1; cdr3_length: 14; v_call: TRBV18; j_call: TRBJ1-5; cdr3_aa: CASSPGQGKLPQHF; cdr3_nt: TGTGCCAGCTCACCAGGACAGGGGAAGTTGCCCCAGCATTTT
clone_size: once; d_call: TRBD2; cdr3_length: 13; v_call: TRBV7-2; j_call: TRBJ2-5; cdr3_aa: CASRPGGRETQYF; cdr3_nt: TGTGCCAGCAGGCCTGGCGGGAGAGAGACCCAGTACTTC
clone_size: -; d_call: -; cdr3_length: 14; v_call: TRBV28; j_call: TRBJ2-5; cdr3_aa: CASSPPGWQETQYF; cdr3_nt: TGTGCCAGCAGCCCTCCGGGATGGCAAGAGACCCAGTACTTC
clone_size: -; d_call: -; cdr3_length: 14; v_call: TRBV3-1/TRBV3-2; j_call: TRBJ1-1; cdr3_aa: CASSQVGGSTEAFF; cdr3_nt: TGTGCCAGCAGCCAAGTGGGTGGGAGCACTGAAGCTTTCTTT
clone_size: few; d_call: -; cdr3_length: 14; v_call: TRBV7-8; j_call: TRBJ1-1; cdr3_aa: CASSSRREHTEAFF; cdr3_nt: TGTGCCAGCAGCTCCCGGAGGGAACACACTGAAGCTTTCTTT
clone_size: once; d_call: -; cdr3_length: 14; v_call: TRBV18; j_call: TRBJ2-5; cdr3_aa: CASSPRQNQETQYF; cdr3_nt: TGTGCCAGCTCACCCCGACAGAACCAAGAGACCCAGTACTTC
clone_size: -; d_call: -; cdr3_length: 12; v_call: TRBV28; j_call: TRBJ1-5; cdr3_aa: CASWTVNQPQHF; cdr3_nt: TGTGCCAGTTGGACAGTTAATCAGCCCCAGCATTTT
clone_size: -; d_call: TRBD2; cdr3_length: 19; v_call: TRBV11-2; j_call: TRBJ2-5; cdr3_aa: CASSLEVRGRLAPKETQYF; cdr3_nt: TGTGCCAGCAGCTTAGAGGTTAGGGGCAGACTAGCTCCAAAAGAGACCCAGTACTTC
clone_size: -; d_call: -; cdr3_length: 15; v_call: TRBV7-2; j_call: TRBJ1-3; cdr3_aa: CASSLDSGSGNTIYF; cdr3_nt: TGTGCCAGCAGCTTAGATTCCGGGTCTGGAAACACCATATATTTT
clone_size: -; d_call: TRBD2; cdr3_length: 15; v_call: TRBV24-1; j_call: TRBJ2-1; cdr3_aa: CATSEAGTSHLKQFF; cdr3_nt: TGTGCCACCAGTGAGGCCGGGACTAGCCACCTCAAGCAGTTCTTC
clone_size: few; d_call: TRBD2; cdr3_length: 16; v_call: TRBV19; j_call: TRBJ2-6; cdr3_aa: CASSVRGGSGANVLTF; cdr3_nt: TGTGCCAGTAGTGTCCGGGGGGGCTCTGGGGCCAACGTCCTGACTTTC
clone_size: few; d_call: TRBD1; cdr3_length: 17; v_call: TRBV19; j_call: TRBJ1-2; cdr3_aa: CASSIPGTGWRSYGYTF; cdr3_nt: TGTGCCAGTAGTATTCCGGGGACAGGGTGGAGAAGCTATGGCTACACCTTC
clone_size: -; d_call: -; cdr3_length: 13; v_call: TRBV6-5; j_call: TRBJ1-2; cdr3_aa: CASSLEALGGYTF; cdr3_nt: TGTGCCAGCAGTTTAGAGGCCCTGGGTGGCTACACCTTC
clone_size: -; d_call: -; cdr3_length: 14; v_call: TRBV14; j_call: TRBJ1-3; cdr3_aa: CASSPGRGGNTIYF; cdr3_nt: TGTGCCAGCAGCCCCGGCAGGGGAGGAAACACCATATATTTT
clone_size: -; d_call: TRBD1; cdr3_length: 14; v_call: TRBV5-4; j_call: TRBJ2-1; cdr3_aa: CASSPGTTGDEQFF; cdr3_nt: TGTGCCAGCAGCCCCGGGACCACAGGGGATGAGCAGTTCTTC
clone_size: once; d_call: -; cdr3_length: 15; v_call: TRBV11-2; j_call: TRBJ1-5; cdr3_aa: CASSLGTFDNQPQHF; cdr3_nt: TGTGCCAGCAGCTTAGGGACTTTCGACAATCAGCCCCAGCATTTT
clone_size: -; d_call: -; cdr3_length: 15; v_call: TRBV7-2; j_call: TRBJ2-2; cdr3_aa: CASSLAQKYTGELFF; cdr3_nt: TGTGCCAGCAGCCTCGCCCAGAAATACACCGGGGAGCTGTTTTTT
clone_size: -; d_call: -; cdr3_length: 13; v_call: TRBV7-9; j_call: TRBJ2-3; cdr3_aa: CASSSLGGDLLYF; cdr3_nt: TGTGCCAGCAGCTCCTTGGGGGGAGACCTTTTGTATTTT
clone_size: few; d_call: -; cdr3_length: 15; v_call: TRBV30; j_call: TRBJ1-5; cdr3_aa: CAWSVTRAGNQPQHF; cdr3_nt: TGTGCCTGGAGTGTGACCAGGGCTGGTAATCAGCCCCAGCATTTT
clone_size: -; d_call: -; cdr3_length: 11; v_call: TRBV19; j_call: TRBJ2-3; cdr3_aa: CASSKTRTQYF; cdr3_nt: TGTGCCAGTAGTAAGACACGGACGCAGTATTTT
clone_size: -; d_call: TRBD1; cdr3_length: 15; v_call: TRBV18; j_call: TRBJ1-2; cdr3_aa: CASSRQGKPNYGYTF; cdr3_nt: TGTGCCAGCTCACGACAGGGGAAACCTAACTATGGCTACACCTTC
clone_size: -; d_call: TRBD2; cdr3_length: 17; v_call: TRBV5-1; j_call: TRBJ2-1; cdr3_aa: CASSLAGLAGGRNEQFF; cdr3_nt: TGCGCCAGCAGCTTGGCGGGACTAGCGGGGGGGCGCAATGAGCAGTTCTTC
clone_size: -; d_call: TRBD2; cdr3_length: 21; v_call: TRBV18; j_call: TRBJ2-1; cdr3_aa: CASSSLGLAGGPGSSYNEQFF; cdr3_nt: TGTGCCAGCTCATCCCTCGGACTAGCGGGAGGCCCGGGGAGCTCCTACAATGAGCAGTTCTTC
clone_size: -; d_call: -; cdr3_length: 12; v_call: TRBV6-6; j_call: TRBJ1-2; cdr3_aa: CASRQTRSGYTF; cdr3_nt: TGTGCCAGCAGGCAGACTCGTAGTGGCTACACCTTC
clone_size: -; d_call: -; cdr3_length: 15; v_call: TRBV2; j_call: TRBJ1-5; cdr3_aa: CASTTDRASNQPQHF; cdr3_nt: TGTGCCAGCACGACCGACAGAGCGAGCAATCAGCCCCAGCATTTT
clone_size: -; d_call: TRBD2; cdr3_length: 17; v_call: TRBV4-1; j_call: TRBJ2-5; cdr3_aa: CASSQDSLAVYQETQYF; cdr3_nt: TGCGCCAGCAGCCAAGATTCCCTAGCGGTGTACCAAGAGACCCAGTACTTC
clone_size: -; d_call: TRBD2; cdr3_length: 14; v_call: TRBV9; j_call: TRBJ2-7; cdr3_aa: CASSAIGTSGEQYF; cdr3_nt: TGTGCCAGCAGCGCAATAGGGACTAGCGGCGAGCAGTACTTC
clone_size: -; d_call: -; cdr3_length: 13; v_call: TRBV30; j_call: TRBJ2-2; cdr3_aa: CAWREQSTGELFF; cdr3_nt: TGTGCCTGGAGGGAACAGAGCACCGGGGAGCTGTTTTTT
clone_size: -; d_call: TRBD2; cdr3_length: 17; v_call: TRBV3-1/TRBV3-2; j_call: TRBJ2-1; cdr3_aa: CASSQGGSGGPRNEQFF; cdr3_nt: TGTGCCAGCAGCCAAGGCGGGTCGGGGGGGCCTAGAAATGAGCAGTTCTTC
clone_size: -; d_call: TRBD1; cdr3_length: 16; v_call: TRBV4-1; j_call: TRBJ2-4; cdr3_aa: CASSYPGQGSGNIQYF; cdr3_nt: TGCGCCAGCAGCTACCCGGGACAGGGGAGTGGAAACATTCAGTACTTC
clone_size: -; d_call: -; cdr3_length: 14; v_call: TRBV5-4; j_call: TRBJ1-5; cdr3_aa: CASSSEGSNQPQHF; cdr3_nt: TGTGCCAGCAGCTCGGAGGGTAGCAATCAGCCCCAGCATTTT
clone_size: -; d_call: -; cdr3_length: 15; v_call: TRBV7-3; j_call: TRBJ2-1; cdr3_aa: CASSPGASQGNEQFF; cdr3_nt: TGTGCCAGCAGCCCCGGCGCTTCGCAGGGCAATGAGCAGTTCTTC
clone_size: -; d_call: -; cdr3_length: 12; v_call: TRBV27; j_call: TRBJ1-2; cdr3_aa: CASSGQSYGYTF; cdr3_nt: TGTGCCAGCAGTGGACAGTCCTATGGCTACACCTTC
clone_size: -; d_call: TRBD2; cdr3_length: 17; v_call: TRBV5-1; j_call: TRBJ2-2; cdr3_aa: CASSPTLGLAGTGELFF; cdr3_nt: TGCGCCAGCAGCCCCACCTTGGGACTAGCGGGCACCGGGGAGCTGTTTTTT
clone_size: -; d_call: -; cdr3_length: 13; v_call: TRBV3-1/TRBV3-2; j_call: TRBJ2-7; cdr3_aa: CASSQGRQASQYF; cdr3_nt: TGTGCCAGCAGCCAGGGGAGACAGGCGTCCCAGTACTTC
clone_size: -; d_call: -; cdr3_length: 14; v_call: TRBV5-5; j_call: TRBJ2-5; cdr3_aa: CASSFRLYQETQYF; cdr3_nt: TGTGCCAGCAGCTTCAGACTATACCAAGAGACCCAGTACTTC
clone_size: -; d_call: -; cdr3_length: 15; v_call: TRBV7-2; j_call: TRBJ2-7; cdr3_aa: CASSLGGGPFYEQYF; cdr3_nt: TGTGCCAGCAGCTTAGGGGGGGGGCCCTTCTACGAGCAGTACTTC
clone_size: -; d_call: -; cdr3_length: 14; v_call: TRBV21-1; j_call: TRBJ1-2; cdr3_aa: CASSKASGDYGYTF; cdr3_nt: TGTGCCAGCAGCAAAGCGTCCGGGGACTATGGCTACACCTTC